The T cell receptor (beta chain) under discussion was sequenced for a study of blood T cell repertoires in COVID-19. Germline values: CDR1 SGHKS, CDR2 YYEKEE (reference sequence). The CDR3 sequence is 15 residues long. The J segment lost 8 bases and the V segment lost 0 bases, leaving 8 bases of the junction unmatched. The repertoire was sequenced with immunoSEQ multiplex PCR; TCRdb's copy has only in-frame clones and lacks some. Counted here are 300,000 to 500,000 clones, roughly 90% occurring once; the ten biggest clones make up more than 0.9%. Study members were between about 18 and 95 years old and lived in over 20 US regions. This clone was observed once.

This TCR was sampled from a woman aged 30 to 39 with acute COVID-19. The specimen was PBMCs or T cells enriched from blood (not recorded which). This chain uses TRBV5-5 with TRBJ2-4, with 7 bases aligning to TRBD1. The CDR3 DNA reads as TGTGCCAGCAGCTTGGCCGACAGGGATGCTGACATTCAGTACTTC. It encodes CASSLADRDADIQYF.